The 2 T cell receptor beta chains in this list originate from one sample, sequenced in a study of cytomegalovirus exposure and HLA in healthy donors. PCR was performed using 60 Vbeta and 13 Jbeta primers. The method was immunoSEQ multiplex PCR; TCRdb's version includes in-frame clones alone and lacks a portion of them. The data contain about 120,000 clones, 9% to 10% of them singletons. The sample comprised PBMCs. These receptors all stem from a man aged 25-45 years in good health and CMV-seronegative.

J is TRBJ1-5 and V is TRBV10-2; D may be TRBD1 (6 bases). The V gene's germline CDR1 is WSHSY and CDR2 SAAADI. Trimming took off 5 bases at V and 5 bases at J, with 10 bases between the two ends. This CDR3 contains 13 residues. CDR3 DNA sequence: TGCGCCAGCAGTCGGACAGCATATCAGCCCCAGCATTTT. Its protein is CASSRTAYQPQHF.

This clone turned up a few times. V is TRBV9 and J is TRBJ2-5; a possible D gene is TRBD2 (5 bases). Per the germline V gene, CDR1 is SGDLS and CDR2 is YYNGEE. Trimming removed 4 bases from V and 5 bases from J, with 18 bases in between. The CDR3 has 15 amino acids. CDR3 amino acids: CASSSDPGVRETQYF. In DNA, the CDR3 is TGTGCCAGCAGCTCCGACCCCGGGGTTAGGGAGACCCAGTACTTC.